This TCR beta chain derives from a study of somatic mutations in cytotoxic T cells in rheumatoid arthritis. Regarding this clone: Its cognate antigen is unknown.

Study-wide results and limits: The study found CD8+ clonality increased with age in rheumatoid arthritis patients, not healthy controls.

Trimming stripped 5 bases from V and 0 bases from J, with 15 bases between. Germline V gene data show CDR1 as SGHAT and CDR2 as FQNNGV. The CDR3 loop spans 16 amino acids. Sequencing used immunoSEQ multiplex PCR; TCRdb keeps in-frame clones, though not all of them. The sample records roughly 20,000 clones, about four fifths being singletons. The receptor comes from an adult with rheumatoid arthritis. Sequencing used CD8+ T cells sorted from blood. The chain recombines TRBV11-2 with TRBJ2-3; the D gene is possibly TRBD1 (6 bases). The CDR3 DNA follows: TGTGCCAGCAGCCAACAGGGAAGGGGTAGCACAGATACGCAGTATTTT. Its protein is CASSQQGRGSTDTQYF. The entire variable domain, with the rest obtained from reference TRBV11-2 and TRBJ2-3, is as follows: EAGVAQSPRYKIIEKRQSVAFWCNPISGHATLYWYQQILGQGPKLLIQFQNNGVVDDSQLPKDRFSAERLKGVDSTLKIQPAKLEDSAVYLCASSQQGRGSTDTQYFGPGTRLTVL.